This passage covers 14 T cell receptor beta chains from one sample sequenced in a study of T-cell reconstitution after alpha-beta-depleted transplantation in children. As it was prepared, the TCRbeta library received unique molecular identifiers. Each CDR3 protein gets one entry after TCRdb re-called the PCR reads with MiXCR. The repertoire holds hundreds of thousands of distinct CDR3 sequences, with roughly 25% as singletons. The source material was PBMCs, sampled before TCRalphabeta/CD19-depleted stem cell transplant. These receptor sequences come from a girl aged 2-10 years with Fanconi anemia, due to receive a stem cell transplant.

This rearrangement joins TRBV29-1 to TRBJ2-7, with D hard to call. The CDR3 runs 16 residues. The germline CDR1 and CDR2 sequences are SQVTM and ANQGSEA. Trimming took off 3 bases at V and 3 bases at J, with 21 bases between the two ends. The CDR3 bases are TGCAGCGTTGAGGGCACTCGGAACGGAAGGAACTACGAGCAGTACTTC. Amino acids: CSVEGTRNGRNYEQYF.

This chain links TRBV20-1 with TRBJ1-1, with D unresolved. The CDR3 consists of 13 residues. Germline CDR1 DFQATT, CDR2 SNEGSKA (reference sequence). Deletions cut 3 bases from V and 0 bases from J, with 8 bases between. The CDR3 is CSARASLNTEAFF. The DNA of the CDR3 is TGCAGTGCTAGGGCCAGCCTGAACACTGAAGCTTTCTTT.

This clonotype was detected many times. The chain recombines TRBV5-1 with TRBJ2-5; 8 positions match TRBD1. CDR1 is SGHRS and CDR2 is YFSETQ in the germline V gene. There are 16 residues in the CDR3. Trimming at V came to 1 base and at J to 1 base, leaving 6 bases not matched to a gene. The CDR3 spells CASSLRQGPSQETQYF. CDR3 nucleotide sequence: TGCGCCAGCAGCTTGAGACAGGGGCCCTCCCAAGAGACCCAGTACTTC.

The chain has TRBV27 and TRBJ1-5; D is possibly TRBD1 (5 bases). V lost 5 bases, J lost 2 bases, and 10 bases lay in between. Germline CDR1 MNHEY, CDR2 SMNVEV (reference sequence). The CDR3 covers 14 residues. The CDR3 loop reads CASSPRDGNQPQHF. CDR3 sequence (DNA): TGTGCCAGCAGTCCCCGGGACGGCAATCAGCCCCAGCATTTT.

On this clonotype itself: A read error may explain this, as a much larger clone is one base away. In this CDR3 the conserved last residue, phenylalanine or tryptophan, is missing, so a read error is likely. This chain joins TRBV5-4 and TRBJ2-7; TRBD1 aligns across 10 bases. V dropped 5 bases and J dropped 3; count of bases not matched to a gene: 8. CDR1 is SGHNT and CDR2 is YYREEE in the germline V gene (reference sequence). This CDR3 region has 15 residues. Here the CDR3 reads CASSSPGQGNYEQYS. For the CDR3, the DNA is TGTGCCAGCAGTTCGCCGGGACAGGGGAACTACGAGCAGTACTCC.

This clonotype was counted at least ten times. The chain combines TRBV20-1 with TRBJ2-1; 7 bases fit TRBD2. Germline V CDR1 and CDR2: DFQATT, SNEGSKA (reference sequence). The CDR3 loop spans 17 amino acids. Trimming at V came to 3 bases and at J to 4 bases, leaving 15 bases not matched to a gene. CDR3 bases: TGCAGTGCTAGTGACCCCCGGCGGACTAGTCGGTACAATGAGCAGTTCTTC. It encodes CSASDPRRTSRYNEQFF.

The chain employs TRBV11-2 and TRBJ2-1; the match to TRBD2 covers 10 bases. J was trimmed by 3 bases and V by 5 bases; bases with no gene match: 13. The germline V gene encodes CDR1 SGHAT and CDR2 FQNNGV. CDR3 length: 18 residues. The CDR3 here is CASSTGGLAHTYYNEQFF. CDR3 coding DNA: TGTGCCAGCAGCACAGGGGGACTAGCGCATACTTACTACAATGAGCAGTTCTTC.

The chain has TRBV24-1 and TRBJ2-2, with a tentative D call TRBD2 (5 bases). CDR1 is KGHDR and CDR2 is SFDVKD in the germline V gene. The CDR3 extends over 19 amino acids. The V end was cut by 1 base, the J end by 5 bases, with 22 bases between. The CDR3 DNA reads as TGTGCCACCAGTGATTTCGCCGAGGGATACCTGAGAGATACCGGGGAGCTGTTTTTT. It yields the protein CATSDFAEGYLRDTGELFF.

At least ten counts were recorded for this clonotype. The chain combines TRBV25-1 with TRBJ1-3; D may be TRBD1 (5 bases). The ends were cut back, 8 bases at V and 3 bases at J, with 8 bases in the middle. This CDR3 has 12 amino acids. Germline CDR1 MGHDK, CDR2 SYGVNS. The CDR3 DNA reads TGTGCCAGCGGGGCCGTTGGAAACACCATATATTTT. Its protein product is CASGAVGNTIYF.

The chain couples TRBV20-1 to TRBJ2-5; 9 bases match TRBD2. This CDR3 has 15 residues. With 2 bases clipped from V and 2 bases from J, the junction kept 6 bases outside the gene matches. The germline gives CDR1 DFQATT, CDR2 SNEGSKA (reference sequence). In DNA form, the CDR3 reads TGCAGTGCTAGAAATAGCGGGAGAGGTCAAGAGACCCAGTACTTC. Translating it yields CSARNSGRGQETQYF.

The rearrangement uses TRBV20-1 and TRBJ2-7, with D possibly matching TRBD2 (5 bases). Trimming removed 0 bases from V and 3 bases from J, with 15 bases in between. Germline V gives CDR1 DFQATT, CDR2 SNEGSKA (reference sequence). The CDR3 is 15 amino acids. The CDR3: CSARDRTSPNYEQYF. CDR3 DNA: TGCAGTGCTAGAGATAGAACTAGTCCTAACTACGAGCAGTACTTC.

There are many counts of this clonotype. The genes are TRBV12-3 or TRBV12-4 and TRBJ2-3; 11 nucleotides agree with TRBD2. V lost 6 bases and J lost 4; bases outside the gene matches: 6. The CDR3 sequence is 15 residues long. Here the CDR3 reads CASSRTSGSADTQYF. DNA of the CDR3: TGTGCCAGCAGCCGAACTAGCGGGAGTGCAGATACGCAGTATTTT.

V gene TRBV7-3 combines with J gene TRBJ2-7; unclear D gene. CDR1 and CDR2 from the germline V gene are SGHTA and FQGTGA. V shed 2 bases and J shed 6 bases, with 11 bases lying between them. This CDR3 is 13 amino acids long. Written as DNA, the CDR3 is TGTGCCAGCAGCTTAGGGCCCACCACCGAGCAGTACTTC. This sequence encodes CASSLGPTTEQYF. The full variable domain, completed using reference TRBV7-3 and TRBJ2-7, is GAGVSQTPSNKVTEKGKYVELRCDPISGHTALYWYRQSLGQGPEFLIYFQGTGAADDSGLPNDRFFAVRPEGSVSTLKIQRTERGDSAVYLCASSLGPTTEQYFGPGTRLTVT.

This clonotype appeared a few times. The rearrangement uses TRBV7-3 and TRBJ2-3, with 10 nucleotides matching TRBD2. Germline CDR1 and CDR2: SGHTA and FQGTGA. The trim removed 2 bases at V and 6 bases at J, leaving 8 bases unmatched. The CDR3 spans 16 residues. The CDR3 sequence is CASSLSQAGGGDTQYF. The CDR3 DNA is TGTGCCAGCAGCTTATCCCAAGCGGGAGGGGGGGATACGCAGTATTTT.